This note documents a single TCR beta chain sequence. Its antigen is unidentified. This record comes from a study of blood T cells in healthy people across ages. Study results and caveats: Per million T cells, the diversity of TCR beta decreased roughly linearly as age advanced. Naive T cell percentage strongly correlated with TCR beta diversity. Naive and antigen-experienced cells could not be conclusively compared, given unsorted PBMCs.

For the second PCR, which ran for roughly 7 to 11 cycles, a sample-barcoded 5' primer and a J-beta primer mix were used. TCRdb re-analysed the 5' RACE reads in MiXCR, keeping a single row per CDR3 protein. The data hold approximately 900,000 distinct CDR3 sequences, with just under 30% observed a single time. V dropped 0 bases and J dropped 8 bases, with 19 bases sitting between them. Germline CDR1 reads PRHDT; CDR2 reads FYEKMQ (reference sequence). CDR3 length: 17 amino acids. A further study also used this sample, focusing on T cells of mothers and their children. From that study: All donors were healthy and Caucasian; they were a few mothers and their six children.

This chain connects TRBV13 to TRBJ1-4, with D possibly matching TRBD1 (6 bases). The material sequenced was blood. This TCR came from a middle-aged woman in good health. The CDR3 is CASSLGHGTIVGEKLFF. CDR3 coding DNA: TGTGCCAGCAGCTTAGGCCATGGGACAATCGTTGGAGAAAAACTGTTTTTT. Full variable domain (rest looked up from reference TRBV13 and TRBJ1-4): AAGVIQSPRHLIKEKRETATLKCYPIPRHDTVYWYQQGPGQDPQFLISFYEKMQSDKGSIPDRFSAQQFSDYHSELNMSSLELGDSALYFCASSLGHGTIVGEKLFFGSGTQLSVL.